This TCR beta chain was recovered during a study of blood T cell repertoires in COVID-19. Study-level information: The study drew acute and convalescent COVID-19 samples from the United States, Italy and Spain.

This clone has a single count. While infection was still active, Seattle patients were enrolled and then followed longitudinally. Data came from immunoSEQ multiplex PCR; TCRdb stores just in-frame clones and leaves some out. The sample lists 400,000 or so clones; around nine tenths were seen once. Trimming shortened V by 0 bases and J by 3 bases, and 15 bases separated the two germline ends. Germline V lookup: CDR1 LNHDA, CDR2 SQIVND (reference sequence). There are 16 residues in the CDR3. The specimen was peripheral blood. The chain joins TRBV19 to TRBJ2-7; possible D gene TRBD1, 6 bases. The TCR was taken from a man between 18 and 35 years old with COVID-19, enrolled during active disease. CDR3: CASSIDPGHVYYEQYF. CDR3 coding DNA: TGTGCCAGTAGTATAGACCCGGGACACGTTTACTACGAGCAGTACTTC.